These T cell receptor beta chains were read from a single sample in a study of monozygotic twins with inflammatory bowel disease. For each CDR3 protein, TCRdb gives one entry from its re-call of the 5' RACE reads, without DNA. The listing contains a few hundred thousand distinct CDR3 sequences. Sequenced material: blood. Receptors originate from a human donor with ulcerative colitis or Crohn's disease, or a healthy co-twin of an affected twin (not recorded which). Each CDR3 is given with its conserved first and last residue. The order of the fields is J gene, V gene, CDR3 protein.

TRBJ1-2,TRBV19,CASSKHRDDYGYTF
TRBJ2-3,TRBV4-2,CASSLTTIAGGPRSDTQYF
TRBJ2-7,TRBV4-3,CASSQERGLAGEQYF
TRBJ1-5,TRBV27,CASSLSKSGPQHF
TRBJ2-2,TRBV7-9,CASSLHLASGELFF
TRBJ1-1,TRBV4-3,CASSHLNTEAFF
TRBJ1-5,TRBV12-3/TRBV12-4,CASSPSRANQPQHF
TRBJ2-1,TRBV27,CASSPGTNEQFF
TRBJ1-4,TRBV6-5,CASSPSAPGEKLFF
TRBJ2-7,TRBV20-1,CSARDRGQGAGEQYF
TRBJ1-1,TRBV5-1,CASSLSHQMTEAFF
TRBJ2-2,TRBV20-1,CSAGPQGGDTGELFF
TRBJ2-7,TRBV6-5,CASSYSNPGTGIYF
TRBJ2-5,TRBV9,CASSPHSTTQETQYF
TRBJ2-5,TRBV4-1,CASSHYGTVIQETQYF
TRBJ2-3,TRBV7-8,CASSLRLARTDTQYF
TRBJ2-3,TRBV5-1,CASSLAPSSTDTQYF
TRBJ2-6,TRBV9,CASSVAGNSGANVLTF
TRBJ1-5,TRBV4-2,CASSLAGGTNQPQHF
TRBJ2-6,TRBV6-2/TRBV6-3,CASRVLRAGANVLTF
TRBJ2-3,TRBV7-2,CASGSGGGTDTQYF
TRBJ1-4,TRBV5-1,CASSTGTGGASEKLFF
TRBJ2-1,TRBV6-5,CASSYTQAGGQFF
TRBJ1-2,TRBV7-9,CASSFRTGDYGYTF
TRBJ2-3,TRBV10-3,CAISEALAGSTDTQCF
TRBJ1-6,TRBV3-1,CASSQDVGGLSYNSPLHF
TRBJ2-7,TRBV3-1,CASSQDRQSYEQYF
TRBJ1-2,TRBV29-1,CSANEANYGYTF
TRBJ2-1,TRBV2,CASSGVGGTARMNEQFF
TRBJ1-5,TRBV2,CASSEDRGQPQHF
TRBJ1-1,TRBV12-3/TRBV12-4,CASSESTGGMGKAFF
TRBJ2-2,TRBV7-3,CASSLQGPTMRGGELFF
TRBJ1-1,TRBV6-1,CASQQGTNTEAFF
TRBJ2-2,TRBV5-1,CASSLDSSGAPHTGELFF
TRBJ1-1,TRBV7-2,CASSYGTNTEAFF
TRBJ1-1,TRBV5-1,CASGKTGLGTEAFF
TRBJ1-1,TRBV7-2,CASSPNAINFGRGDFF
TRBJ2-2,TRBV5-1,CASSLDRGRTGELFF
TRBJ1-6,TRBV4-2,CASSQDGTDLNSPLHF
TRBJ1-1,TRBV15,CATSSDLGQSNTEAFF
TRBJ2-1,TRBV19,CASRTQGAGRGRQFF
TRBJ2-5,TRBV27,CASRPRTSGGAYQETQYF
TRBJ2-7,TRBV27,CASSLGTEDYEQYF
TRBJ1-1,TRBV15,CATSSFENTEAFF
TRBJ2-1,TRBV7-8,CASSLEQGRMHNEQFF
TRBJ1-5,TRBV12-3/TRBV12-4,CASSSLLPGDQPQHF
TRBJ1-2,TRBV14,CASSRETGVYGYTF
TRBJ1-1,TRBV5-1,CASSLIRGNTEAFF
TRBJ2-1,TRBV7-3,CASSFTGTGGTEQFF